This TCR beta chain was profiled in a study of human T cells and chemical hapten exposure. Across the study: Each patch test put 0.01% DPC on the upper back, and results were read at 6 days.

This clonotype was picked up many times. Its antigen is undetermined. The time point was: patch test 3, about 24 weeks after DPC sensitization. Treatment specified: therapeutic diphenylcyclopropenone sensitization with weekly scalp DPC. It was from unfractionated whole blood that total RNA was extracted. Study observations and caveats: Controls formed significantly fewer large CDR3 similarity clusters than expanded TCRs did. Donors had alopecia, so their immune response may differ from healthy people's.

TCRdb recomputed calls from the RACE reads with MiXCR, one row per CDR3 protein. The sample carries more than 35,000 distinct CDR3 sequences, roughly an eighth recorded once. The J segment lost 0 bases and the V segment lost 5 bases, leaving 8 bases of the junction unmatched. The V gene's germline CDR1 is SGHNT and CDR2 YYREEE (reference sequence). The CDR3 contains 15 residues. The J gene is TRBJ2-7, the V gene TRBV5-4, with TRBD1 matching over 7 bases. The sequence derives from a woman in her thirties or forties with alopecia areata. Some clones in this sample may be carry-over from other donors' samples. The sample in question was whole blood, obtained in connection with sensitization to the hapten diphenylcyclopropenone (DPC). This CDR3 is CASRPDRALSYEQYF. CDR3 coding DNA: TGTGCCAGCAGACCTGACAGGGCGCTCTCCTACGAGCAGTACTTC. The whole variable domain, remainder taken from reference TRBV5-4 and TRBJ2-7, is ETGVTQSPTHLIKTRGQQVTLRCSSQSGHNTVSWYQQALGQGPQFIFQYYREEENGRGNFPPRFSGLQFPNYSSELNVNALELDDSALYLCASRPDRALSYEQYFGPGTRLTVT.